This is a list of T cell receptor beta chains from one sample in a study of blood T cell repertoires in COVID-19. Sequencing used immunoSEQ multiplex PCR; TCRdb keeps in-frame clones, though not all of them. Of about 150,000 clones in the sample, around four fifths were seen once. The sample was peripheral blood. The receptors derive from a woman in her seventies who had recovered from COVID-19. CDR3s include the opening cysteine and the closing phenylalanine or tryptophan. The order of the fields is CDR3 DNA, CDR3 protein, V gene, J gene, clone size, D gene. The D gene is left open where the match is weak. Only part of the rows carry a size: once, few, many, or a class if the clone is expanded.

TGTGCCAGCAGTCCAGGGACACCCTATGGCTACACCTTC,CASSPGTPYGYTF,TRBV12-3/TRBV12-4,TRBJ1-2,NA,NA
TGTGCTAGTGGTTTGGTCCCGGTGGGGGCGGATGGCTACACCTTC,CASGLVPVGADGYTF,TRBV12-5,TRBJ1-2,NA,NA
TGTGCCAGCAGTTTTGGGCCGGGGGTAGACCCCTACGAGCAGTACTTC,CASSFGPGVDPYEQYF,TRBV27,TRBJ2-7,NA,NA
TGCGCCAGCAGCTTGGGGGCAGACTATGGCTACACCTTC,CASSLGADYGYTF,TRBV5-1,TRBJ1-2,NA,NA
TGTGCCAGCAGGGGCGACAGGGCCTACAATGAGCAGTTCTTC,CASRGDRAYNEQFF,TRBV2,TRBJ2-1,NA,TRBD1
TGTGCCAGCAGCTCCCCGACAGTGTTGGGCTACACCTTC,CASSSPTVLGYTF,TRBV5-4,TRBJ1-2,NA,NA
TGTGCCAGTAGCCTAGGGGCCCTCTCCTACAATGAGCAGTTCTTC,CASSLGALSYNEQFF,TRBV19,TRBJ2-1,NA,NA
TGTGCCAGCAGCCAGGGAGGGCAGGAGCAGTTCTTC,CASSQGGQEQFF,TRBV6-6,TRBJ2-1,once,TRBD2
TGTGCCAGCAGCCAGGGCGGTGCGGGCGCCTACGAGCAGTACTTC,CASSQGGAGAYEQYF,TRBV3-1/TRBV3-2,TRBJ2-7,NA,NA
TGTGCCAGCGCCCGGGGGAGCTCCTACGAGCAGTACTTC,CASARGSSYEQYF,TRBV9,TRBJ2-7,NA,NA
TGCGCCAGCAGCTCTATTCCCGACAATGAGCAGTTCTTC,CASSSIPDNEQFF,TRBV5-1,TRBJ2-1,NA,NA
TGCAGTGCTAGTCCCGGCTATGGCTACACCTTC,CSASPGYGYTF,TRBV20-1,TRBJ1-2,few,NA
TGTGCCAGCAGCTTAGCGGGACTAGCTCAAAGGGAGTATTTT,CASSLAGLAQREYF,TRBV7-8,TRBJ2-3,NA,TRBD2
TGTGCCACCAGCGGACTCCAAGCTAACTATGGCTACACCTTC,CATSGLQANYGYTF,TRBV10-3,TRBJ1-2,few,NA
TGTGCCAGCAGCCACGGATCTCAGGTCCCGACCGGGGAGCTGTTTTTT,CASSHGSQVPTGELFF,TRBV3-1/TRBV3-2,TRBJ2-2,NA,NA
TGTGCCAGCAGTTACCGTCGGGATACGCAGTATTTT,CASSYRRDTQYF,TRBV6-2/TRBV6-3,TRBJ2-3,NA,NA
TGTGCCAGCAGCTTCACCGCAGGGGGCTACACCTTC,CASSFTAGGYTF,TRBV11-2,TRBJ1-2,once,NA
TGCGCCAGCAGCCAAGACGGGCGGGACACTGAAGCTTTCTTT,CASSQDGRDTEAFF,TRBV4-3,TRBJ1-1,NA,NA
TGTGCCAGCAGCCAAGTGGGGGCTGGGGAAGCTTTCTTT,CASSQVGAGEAFF,TRBV3-1/TRBV3-2,TRBJ1-1,few,NA
TGCAGCGTTGGTGGCCCCACGATCCACGAGCAGTACTTC,CSVGGPTIHEQYF,TRBV29-1,TRBJ2-7,NA,NA
TGTGCCTGGAGTGTAAGCAGGGACTATGGCTACACCTTC,CAWSVSRDYGYTF,TRBV30,TRBJ1-2,NA,NA
TGTGCCAGCTACAGGGTCCCCTACGAGCAGTACTTC,CASYRVPYEQYF,TRBV5-6,TRBJ2-7,NA,NA
TGCGCCAGCAGCCAAGGGGCCGACCCCCTCAATGAAAAACTGTTTTTT,CASSQGADPLNEKLFF,TRBV4-1,TRBJ1-4,NA,NA
TGTGCCAGCAGCAGGCAGGGGAATCAGCCCCAGCATTTT,CASSRQGNQPQHF,TRBV11-2,TRBJ1-5,NA,NA
TGCAGCGCGGGGGAGGGGCCGGTTCCTTTT,CSAGEGPVPF,TRBV29-1,TRBJ1-1,NA,NA
TGTGCCACCAGTGACCAGGGGGCAGATACGCAGTATTTT,CATSDQGADTQYF,TRBV24-1,TRBJ2-3,NA,TRBD1
TGTGCCAGCAGCCTCCAGGGGGCGGGAGGCTACACCTTC,CASSLQGAGGYTF,TRBV14,TRBJ1-2,NA,TRBD1
TGTGCCAGCAGTCCCCGGCTGGGCGGCTACACCTTC,CASSPRLGGYTF,TRBV27,TRBJ1-2,NA,NA
TGTGCCAGCAGCCATACAGTACCACTAGCCAAAAACATTCAGTACTTC,CASSHTVPLAKNIQYF,TRBV27,TRBJ2-4,NA,NA
TGCGCCAGCAGGACTAGCGGGATATCTTCTTCCGAGCAGTACTTC,CASRTSGISSSEQYF,TRBV10-2,TRBJ2-7,NA,TRBD2
TGTGCCATCAGTGAGGGGACAGGCCATTCCTACGAGCAGTACTTC,CAISEGTGHSYEQYF,TRBV10-3,TRBJ2-7,NA,TRBD1
TGTGCCAGCAGCCCCTTTGGGCCTAGCGGGTACAATGAGCAGTTCTTC,CASSPFGPSGYNEQFF,TRBV5-4,TRBJ2-1,NA,TRBD2
TGTGCCAGCACCCCAAGGCCCCTCACAGTCCCCGGAAACACCATATATTTT,CASTPRPLTVPGNTIYF,TRBV3-1/TRBV3-2,TRBJ1-3,NA,NA